The 3 T cell receptor beta chains given below trace back to one sample, sequenced in a study of T cells after yellow fever vaccination. TCRdb fed the 5' RACE reads into MiXCR, producing one record per CDR3 protein. The repertoire holds hundreds of thousands of distinct CDR3 sequences, with 9% to 15% as singletons. The material sequenced was PBMCs, taken on the day of the yellow fever booster vaccination. The origin of the receptors is a man aged 25-45 years who received the YFV17D yellow fever vaccine.

The chain combines TRBV12-3 or TRBV12-4 with TRBJ1-2; tentatively, D is TRBD1 (6 bases). CDR3 length: 13 amino acids. With 7 bases removed from V and 2 bases from J, the gap between germline ends came to 11 bases. The CDR3 DNA reads TGTGCCAGCAATTCCGGACAGAACTATGGCTACACCTTC. Its protein is CASNSGQNYGYTF.

This chain uses TRBV3-1 with TRBJ2-1; the D gene is possibly TRBD2 (6 bases). CDR3 length: 17 amino acids. Germline loops: CDR1 LGHDT, CDR2 YNNKEL (reference sequence). The V end was cut by 3 bases, the J end by 0 bases, with 15 bases between. The CDR3 region has the DNA TGTGCCAGCAGCCAGTTCGGAGCGGGTAGCTCCTACAATGAGCAGTTCTTC. Its protein is CASSQFGAGSSYNEQFF.

The V gene is TRBV20-1, the J gene TRBJ2-7; TRBD2 is a possible D gene (5 bases). With 0 bases removed from V and 2 bases from J, the gap between germline ends came to 11 bases. This CDR3 is built from 14 residues. The V gene's germline CDR1 is DFQATT and CDR2 SNEGSKA (reference sequence). The DNA for the CDR3 is TGCAGTGCTAGAGATGCGGGCCATCCCTACGAGCAGTACTTC. As protein: CSARDAGHPYEQYF.